One sample yielded the 29 T cell receptor beta chains listed below, sequenced in a study of PD-L1 blockade in urothelial cancer. Sequencing was performed with immunoSEQ multiplex PCR; in TCRdb, only in-frame clones are kept and a portion is missing. The sample contains 70,000 to 90,000 clones, about 84% of which appear only once. Time point noted: pretreatment peripheral blood. Source: PBMCs, taken around atezolizumab (anti-PD-L1) treatment. The receptors stem from a man in his fifties or sixties with urothelial cancer.

This chain uses TRBV10-3 with TRBJ2-3; TRBD1 aligns across 8 bases. Germline V gene data show CDR1 as ENHRY and CDR2 as SYGVKD. CDR3 size: 16 residues. The V and J ends lost 0 bases and 6 bases, in that order; junction bases with no gene match: 8. This CDR3 reads CAISESDAGGVDTQYF. The CDR3 DNA follows: TGTGCCATCAGTGAGTCTGATGCAGGGGGCGTGGATACGCAGTATTTT.

Of note for this clone: Different DNA sequences within this sample yield the same CDR3. The V and J genes are TRBV7-2 and TRBJ2-5; possibly TRBD1 for D (5 bases). Trimming took 1 base from V and 4 from J, leaving 7 bases between them. CDR1 and CDR2 from the germline V gene are SGHTA and FQGNSA. The CDR3 contains 13 residues. CDR3 sequence reads: CASSLVQGETQYF. CDR3 sequence (DNA): TGTGCCAGCAGCTTAGTCCAGGGAGAGACCCAGTACTTC.

The chain links TRBV11-3 to TRBJ2-1, with 11 bases fitting TRBD2. The trim removed 2 bases at V and 1 base at J, leaving 10 bases unmatched. CDR1 and CDR2 (germline): SGHNT, YENEEA. The CDR3 spans 19 residues. CDR3 residues: CASSLSYSGGAGSYNEQFF. The DNA for the CDR3 is TGTGCCAGCAGCTTATCATATAGCGGGGGGGCGGGATCCTACAATGAGCAGTTCTTC. The full variable domain, with the rest looked up from reference TRBV11-3 and TRBJ2-1, is EAGVVQSPRYKIIEKKQPVAFWCNPISGHNTLYWYLQNLGQGPELLIRYENEEAVDDSQLPKDRFSAERLKGVDSTLKIQPAELGDSAVYLCASSLSYSGGAGSYNEQFFGPGTRLTVL.

The chain couples TRBV5-1 to TRBJ2-1, with 9 nucleotides matching TRBD1. Germline V gene sequence: CDR1 SGHRS, CDR2 YFSETQ. The CDR3 loop spans 15 amino acids. The ends lost 4 bases at V and 5 bases at J; junction bases unmatched: 7. The CDR3 loop reads CASSPWTGDNNEQFF. In DNA, the CDR3 is TGCGCCAGCAGCCCCTGGACAGGGGACAACAATGAGCAGTTCTTC.

The gene calls are TRBV5-1 and TRBJ2-1; the match to TRBD1 covers 7 bases. The CDR3 length is 15 residues. Germline loops: CDR1 SGHRS, CDR2 YFSETQ. V gave up 2 bases and J gave up 3 bases; unmatched junction bases: 5. The CDR3 sequence is CASSFPGQNYNEQFF. The CDR3 DNA follows: TGCGCCAGCAGCTTTCCGGGACAGAACTACAATGAGCAGTTCTTC.

The chain recombines TRBV5-1 with TRBJ1-4; the D is unclear. V lost 7 bases and J lost 6, with 16 bases in between. The CDR3 has 14 residues. Germline V gene lookup returns CDR1 SGHRS and CDR2 YFSETQ. The CDR3 nucleotides read TGCGCCAGCGCCCCCACCGGGCGGGATGAAAAACTGTTTTTT. The encoded protein is CASAPTGRDEKLFF. Based on the CDR3 plus reference TRBV5-1 and TRBJ1-4, the full variable domain is KAGVTQTPRYLIKTRGQQVTLSCSPISGHRSVSWYQQTPGQGLQFLFEYFSETQRNKGNFPGRFSGRQFSNSRSEMNVSTLELGDSALYLCASAPTGRDEKLFFGSGTQLSVL.

This chain links TRBV18 with TRBJ1-2; 7 bases line up with TRBD1. This CDR3 is built from 15 residues. Trimming cost V 3 bases and J 4 bases; bases outside gene matches: 8. CDR1 KGHSH and CDR2 LQKENI come from the germline V gene. For the CDR3, the DNA is TGTGCCAGCTCACCCCCAGGGGGTGACCGCTATGGCTACACCTTC. It encodes CASSPPGGDRYGYTF.

V usage is TRBV6-6 and J usage is TRBJ1-2, with 9 positions matching TRBD1. Germline V gene sequence: CDR1 MNHNY, CDR2 SVGAGI (reference sequence). The J segment lost 4 bases and the V segment lost 8 bases, leaving 11 bases of the junction unmatched. This CDR3 is built from 15 residues. This CDR3 is CASGYTGGLAYGYTF. In DNA form, the CDR3 reads TGTGCCAGCGGGTACACAGGGGGCTTGGCCTATGGCTACACCTTC.

The V and J genes are TRBV5-1 and TRBJ2-6; D gene uncertain. This CDR3 contains 16 residues. V was pared by 0 bases and J by 0 bases, with 7 bases between. Germline CDR1 and CDR2: SGHRS and YFSETQ. DNA for the CDR3: TGCGCCAGCAGCTTGGAACCCGGCTCTGGGGCCAACGTCCTGACTTTC. This encodes CASSLEPGSGANVLTF. Full variable domain (outside the CDR3, taken from reference TRBV5-1 and TRBJ2-6): KAGVTQTPRYLIKTRGQQVTLSCSPISGHRSVSWYQQTPGQGLQFLFEYFSETQRNKGNFPGRFSGRQFSNSRSEMNVSTLELGDSALYLCASSLEPGSGANVLTFGAGSRLTVL.

The chain joins TRBV9 to TRBJ1-5; weak D call: TRBD1 (6 bases). V gave up 4 bases and J gave up 7 bases, with 18 bases separating them. The CDR3 contains 15 residues. Germline values: CDR1 SGDLS, CDR2 YYNGEE. The CDR3 nucleotides are TGTGCCAGCAGCCTGAGATGGGGGGGCGAACAGCCCCAGCATTTT. This sequence encodes CASSLRWGGEQPQHF.

This sequence joins TRBV30 and TRBJ2-7, with D perhaps TRBD2 (6 bases). The germline V gene has CDR1 GTSNPN and CDR2 SVGIG (reference sequence). CDR3 length: 14 residues. Trimming shortened V by 1 base and J by 4 bases, and 14 bases separated the two germline ends. As DNA, the CDR3 is TGTGCCTGGAGTGGCGGAGGGAGAGATTACGAGCAGTACTTC. It yields the protein CAWSGGGRDYEQYF.

The chain employs TRBV5-5 and TRBJ2-1; 9 bases align to TRBD2. The CDR3 loop spans 20 amino acids. V dropped 4 bases and J dropped 0; count of bases not matched to a gene: 17. Germline loops: CDR1 SGHKS, CDR2 YYEKEE (reference sequence). The CDR3, as DNA: TGTGCCAGCAGCAAAACCGGGTTAGCGGGGGACCGAAGCTCCTACAATGAGCAGTTCTTC. Translating it yields CASSKTGLAGDRSSYNEQFF.

The gene calls are TRBV4-2 and TRBJ2-1; TRBD2 agrees at 9 bases. With V trimmed by 0 bases and J by 15 bases, 12 bases remained unmatched. CDR1 is LGHNA, CDR2 YNFKEQ, per germline. This CDR3 comprises 15 residues. This chain's CDR3 is CASSQDGTSGLTGFF. For the CDR3, the DNA is TGTGCCAGCAGCCAAGATGGTACTAGCGGGCTTACGGGGTTCTTC.

The chain couples TRBV9 to TRBJ1-6; D may be TRBD1 (5 bases). The CDR3 extends over 15 amino acids. V lost 6 bases, J lost 9 bases, and 19 bases lay in between. CDR1 is SGDLS, CDR2 YYNGEE, per germline. The chain's CDR3 is CASTTRDSPSSPLHF. As DNA, the CDR3 is TGTGCCAGCACCACTCGGGACTCCCCAAGTTCACCCCTCCACTTT.

The chain combines TRBV7-8 with TRBJ1-6; a weak D match, TRBD1 (6 bases). The CDR3 length is 15 residues. Germline V gene lookup returns CDR1 SGHVS and CDR2 FQNEAQ. V lost 4 bases and J lost 7, with 14 bases in between. This chain's CDR3 is CASSYQGTLNSPLHF. CDR3 sequence (DNA): TGTGCCAGCAGCTACCAGGGGACCCTAAATTCACCCCTCCACTTT.

The table lists this clone with a count of one. The rearrangement joins TRBV5-4 to TRBJ1-1, with D unclear. Germline CDR1 and CDR2: SGHNT and YYREEE (reference sequence). Trimming took off 0 bases at V and 5 bases at J, with 14 bases between the two ends. The CDR3 runs 15 residues. The CDR3 sequence is CASSLVTPGRTEAFF. CDR3 in DNA: TGTGCCAGCAGCTTGGTTACGCCGGGTCGGACTGAAGCTTTCTTT.

This sequence joins TRBV7-8 and TRBJ2-1; 7 bases agree with TRBD1. This CDR3 is built from 15 residues. V lost 8 bases to trimming and J lost 3 bases; unmatched junction nucleotides: 10. Germline lookup yields CDR1 SGHVS and CDR2 FQNEAQ. The CDR3 DNA reads TGTGCCAGCTTCCTCACCGGGACAGTCTACAATGAGCAGTTCTTC. Translated: CASFLTGTVYNEQFF.

The chain uses TRBV25-1 and TRBJ1-4, with a tentative D call TRBD1 (6 bases). Germline loops: CDR1 MGHDK, CDR2 SYGVNS. Trimming left V 2 bases short and J 8 bases short, with 21 bases between. The CDR3 is made up of 17 amino acids. In DNA, the CDR3 is TGTGCCAGCAGTGAAGTCCACCGACAGGAAGGTTTGGAAAAACTGTTTTTT. It is translated as CASSEVHRQEGLEKLFF. Using reference TRBV25-1 and TRBJ1-4 for the parts outside the CDR3, the full variable domain is EADIYQTPRYLVIGTGKKITLECSQTMGHDKMYWYQQDPGMELHLIHYSYGVNSTEKGDLSSESTVSRIRTEHFPLTLESARPSHTSQYLCASSEVHRQEGLEKLFFGSGTQLSVL.

This clone has just a few counts. V is TRBV19 and J is TRBJ2-5; the D gene is possibly TRBD2 (5 bases). The CDR3 spans 12 residues. V lost 0 bases to trimming and J lost 7 bases, with 6 bases between them. Germline lookup yields CDR1 LNHDA and CDR2 SQIVND (reference sequence). The CDR3 is CASSIDGGTQYF. DNA of the CDR3: TGTGCCAGTAGTATAGATGGAGGGACCCAGTACTTC.

The V and J genes are TRBV18 and TRBJ2-1; 7 bases are a match to TRBD1. CDR1 and CDR2 (germline): KGHSH, LQKENI. The length of the CDR3 is 17 residues. After removal of 2 bases from V and 0 bases from J, the junction contained 7 bases not matched to a gene. The CDR3 DNA sequence: TGTGCCAGCTCACCAGGGGGACAGTCTTCCTCCTACAATGAGCAGTTCTTC. Its translation is CASSPGGQSSSYNEQFF.

The chain combines TRBV12-5 with TRBJ1-5; D might be TRBD1 (5 bases). In germline, CDR1 is LGHNT, CDR2 FRNRAP. The CDR3 runs 14 residues. Trimming left V 5 bases short and J 4 bases short, with 12 bases between. The CDR3 is CASGLDSPNQPQHF. Here the CDR3 DNA reads TGTGCTAGTGGTCTTGACAGTCCTAATCAGCCCCAGCATTTT.

This rearrangement joins TRBV4-2 to TRBJ2-5, with D possibly TRBD2 on 5 matching bases. The CDR3 consists of 17 residues. Germline CDR1 reads LGHNA; CDR2 reads YNFKEQ. Trimming took 0 bases from V and 0 from J, leaving 14 bases between them. This chain's CDR3 is CASSQEEGGVYQETQYF. CDR3 coding DNA: TGTGCCAGCAGCCAAGAAGAGGGCGGAGTGTACCAAGAGACCCAGTACTTC.

The chain joins TRBV20-1 to TRBJ2-3; D remains ambiguous. Trimming removed 6 bases from V and 6 bases from J, with 10 bases in between. There are 11 residues in the CDR3. Germline lookup yields CDR1 DFQATT and CDR2 SNEGSKA (reference sequence). The CDR3: CSAHLGDTQYF. CDR3 coding DNA: TGCAGTGCCCATCTGGGCGATACGCAGTATTTT.

This chain uses TRBV30 with TRBJ1-2; TRBD1 matches 8 bases. This CDR3 contains 14 residues. V lost 3 bases to trimming and J lost 4 bases; unmatched junction nucleotides: 7. Looked up from germline, CDR1 is GTSNPN and CDR2 is SVGIG (reference sequence). The CDR3 loop is CAWSPDRGVYGYTF. For the CDR3, the DNA is TGTGCCTGGAGCCCTGACAGGGGCGTCTATGGCTACACCTTC.

The gene calls are TRBV5-6 and TRBJ1-4, with 7 bases lining up with TRBD1. J lost 8 bases, V lost 0 bases, and 4 bases had no gene match. Germline CDR1 and CDR2: SGHDT and YYEEEE. The CDR3 extends over 14 amino acids. The CDR3 here is CASSLDRGGEKLFF. CDR3 nucleotides: TGTGCCAGCAGCTTGGACAGGGGTGGCGAAAAACTGTTTTTT.

V gene TRBV30 combines with J gene TRBJ2-3; D ambiguous. Germline V gene data show CDR1 as GTSNPN and CDR2 as SVGIG (reference sequence). The CDR3 has 14 amino acids. Trimming stripped 1 base from V and 1 base from J, with 9 bases between. CDR3 in amino acids: CAWSESLGTDTQYF. CDR3 bases: TGTGCCTGGAGTGAAAGCCTCGGCACAGATACGCAGTATTTT.

This clone was seen only once. This rearrangement joins TRBV6-5 to TRBJ2-7; TRBD1 aligns across 10 bases. Germline CDR1 MNHEY, CDR2 SVGAGI. The V segment lost 2 bases and the J segment 3 bases; nucleotides outside the gene matches: 7. This CDR3 is 16 amino acids long. CDR3 loop: CASSYARDRGHYEQYF. CDR3 bases: TGTGCCAGCAGTTACGCCCGGGACAGGGGACACTACGAGCAGTACTTC.

The chain couples TRBV7-9 to TRBJ2-7; TRBD1 agrees at 8 bases. CDR3 length: 14 amino acids. V dropped 5 bases and J dropped 4; count of bases not matched to a gene: 7. CDR1 and CDR2 from the germline V gene are SEHNR and FQNEAQ (reference sequence). The CDR3 protein is CASSRTGGGYEQYF. CDR3 DNA sequence: TGTGCCAGCAGCCGAACAGGGGGAGGTTACGAGCAGTACTTC. The full variable domain, completed using reference TRBV7-9 and TRBJ2-7, is DTGVSQNPRHKITKRGQNVTFRCDPISEHNRLYWYRQTLGQGPEFLTYFQNEAQLEKSRLLSDRFSAERPKGSFSTLEIQRTEQGDSAMYLCASSRTGGGYEQYFGPGTRLTVT.

J is TRBJ2-7 and V is TRBV10-3, with TRBD2 matching 11 bases. The germline V gene encodes CDR1 ENHRY and CDR2 SYGVKD. Trimming at V came to 7 bases and at J to 2 bases, leaving 7 bases not matched to a gene. The CDR3 has 15 amino acids. The CDR3 here is CAIKRGLAVTYEQYF. The CDR3, as DNA: TGTGCCATCAAAAGGGGACTAGCGGTAACCTACGAGCAGTACTTC.